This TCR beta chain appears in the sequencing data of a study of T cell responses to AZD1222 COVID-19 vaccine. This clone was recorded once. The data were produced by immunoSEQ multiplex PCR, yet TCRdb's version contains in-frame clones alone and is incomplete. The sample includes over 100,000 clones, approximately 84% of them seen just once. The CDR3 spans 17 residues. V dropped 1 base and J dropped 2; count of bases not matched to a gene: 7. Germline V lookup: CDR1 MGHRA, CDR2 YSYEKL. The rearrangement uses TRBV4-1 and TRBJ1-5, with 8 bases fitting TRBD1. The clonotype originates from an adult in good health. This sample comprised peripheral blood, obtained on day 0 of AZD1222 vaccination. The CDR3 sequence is CASSQAPGGWGNQPQHF. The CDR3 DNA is TGCGCCAGCAGCCAAGCCCCAGGGGGCTGGGGCAATCAGCCCCAGCATTTT.